A selection of T cell receptor beta chains follows, all from one sample in a study of shared clonotypes between healthy human individuals. The assay was immunoSEQ multiplex PCR, and TCRdb's table has in-frame clones only and misses some. The sample yields some 980,000 clones, approximately 76% seen once. The sequenced material came from memory CD4+ T cells sorted from blood. These receptors were collected from a man between 18 and 35 years old in good health. CDR3s include the opening cysteine and the closing phenylalanine or tryptophan. Each record gives: V gene, clone size, J gene, D gene, CDR3 protein, CDR3 DNA. The D gene is left open where the match is weak. Size values are once, few and many counts, or a class for expanded clones, and some rows have none.

TRBV6-6,NA,TRBJ2-7,NA,CASSHLGSANYEQYF,TGTGCCAGCAGCCACCTCGGGTCCGCGAACTACGAGCAGTACTTC
TRBV5-1,few,TRBJ1-4,NA,CASSSHSGGQGSNEKLFF,TGCGCCAGCAGCTCACACAGTGGGGGCCAGGGCTCTAATGAAAAACTGTTTTTT
TRBV28,NA,TRBJ2-3,NA,CATNTGRSEVIASTDTQYF,TGTGCCACTAACACCGGGCGTTCGGAGGTGATTGCTAGCACAGATACGCAGTATTTT
TRBV10-1,NA,TRBJ2-3,TRBD1,CASSDRTGTPATDTQYF,TGCGCCAGCAGTGACCGGACAGGAACACCCGCCACAGATACGCAGTATTTT
TRBV28,NA,TRBJ2-5,NA,CASSGGGKETQYF,TGTGCCAGCAGTGGGGGGGGCAAAGAGACCCAGTACTTC
TRBV5-6,NA,TRBJ1-3,NA,CASSLDGGSSGNTIYF,TGTGCCAGCAGCTTGGATGGGGGTAGCTCTGGAAACACCATATATTTT
TRBV7-9,NA,TRBJ2-3,NA,CASSLRGSTDTQYF,TGTGCCAGCAGCTTAAGGGGTAGCACAGATACGCAGTATTTT
TRBV30,few,TRBJ2-3,NA,CAWSVGGIGTDTQYF,TGTGCCTGGAGTGTTGGAGGGATTGGCACAGATACGCAGTATTTT
TRBV19,NA,TRBJ1-6,NA,CASRWGVTYNSPLHF,TGTGCCAGTAGATGGGGGGTCACCTATAATTCACCCCTCCACTTT
TRBV29-1,NA,TRBJ2-7,TRBD2,CSVAPPSGGTYEQYF,TGCAGCGTTGCCCCCCCTAGCGGGGGAACTTACGAGCAGTACTTC
TRBV5-6,NA,TRBJ1-1,TRBD1,CASSLGTGRGTEAFF,TGTGCCAGCAGCCTCGGGACAGGTAGGGGAACTGAAGCTTTCTTT
TRBV19,NA,TRBJ2-7,TRBD1,CASSLGQGADEQYF,TGTGCCAGTAGTCTAGGACAGGGGGCCGACGAGCAGTACTTC
TRBV18,NA,TRBJ1-6,TRBD1,CASSPGRQGNSPLHF,TGTGCCAGCTCACCAGGAAGACAGGGAAATTCACCCCTCCACTTT
TRBV4-2,NA,TRBJ2-3,TRBD2,CASSQVLSGGGADTQYF,TGTGCCAGCAGCCAAGTGCTCAGCGGGGGTGGCGCAGATACGCAGTATTTT
TRBV18,NA,TRBJ1-3,NA,CASSPPDPAGNTIYF,TGTGCCAGCTCACCACCGGATCCAGCCGGAAACACCATATATTTT
TRBV7-9,NA,TRBJ2-1,TRBD2,CASSPPGLAGVNEQFF,TGTGCCAGCAGCCCTCCAGGACTAGCGGGAGTTAATGAGCAGTTCTTC
TRBV4-3,NA,TRBJ2-3,TRBD2,CASSQASASGGSTDTQYF,TGCGCCAGCAGCCAAGCCTCGGCTAGCGGGGGCAGCACAGATACGCAGTATTTT
TRBV5-1,NA,TRBJ2-7,NA,CASSLEGIQYF,TGCGCCAGCAGCTTGGAGGGGATACAGTACTTC
TRBV4-1,few,TRBJ1-3,NA,CASCPLGTGNTIYF,TGCGCCAGCTGCCCCTTGGGGACTGGAAACACCATATATTTT
TRBV13,NA,TRBJ2-1,TRBD2,CASSLYRTSSYNEQFF,TGTGCCAGCAGCTTATATCGGACTAGCAGCTACAATGAGCAGTTCTTC
TRBV19,NA,TRBJ2-1,TRBD2,CASSPSPSGRAYNEQFF,TGTGCCAGTAGTCCGTCACCTAGCGGGAGGGCCTACAATGAGCAGTTCTTC
TRBV15,NA,TRBJ2-7,NA,CATSRGRDEQYF,TGTGCCACCAGCAGAGGGAGGGACGAGCAGTACTTC
TRBV18,NA,TRBJ1-1,TRBD1,CASSPPGQGGHTEAFF,TGTGCCAGCTCACCCCCGGGACAGGGAGGGCACACTGAAGCTTTCTTT
TRBV6-1,NA,TRBJ2-2,NA,CASSETPGRGIVSSGELFF,TGTGCCAGCAGTGAAACGCCGGGGCGGGGAATAGTGAGTTCCGGGGAGCTGTTTTTT
TRBV10-1,few,TRBJ2-7,NA,CASSEGSGSNPYEQYF,TGCGCCAGCAGTGAGGGTTCGGGATCCAACCCCTACGAGCAGTACTTC
TRBV7-9,NA,TRBJ2-5,TRBD1,CASSPGQVLETQYF,TGTGCCAGCAGCCCCGGACAGGTTTTGGAGACCCAGTACTTC
TRBV5-8,once,TRBJ2-1,NA,CASSFQASGLAYNEQFF,TGTGCCAGCAGCTTCCAGGCGAGCGGGTTGGCCTACAATGAGCAGTTCTTC
TRBV9,NA,TRBJ1-1,NA,CASTRVLNTEAFF,TGTGCCAGCACTCGGGTACTGAACACTGAAGCTTTCTTT
TRBV19,many,TRBJ1-2,TRBD1,CASSIQGEGYGYTF,TGTGCCAGTAGTATTCAGGGGGAGGGTTATGGCTACACCTTC
TRBV9,NA,TRBJ1-4,TRBD1,CASSTRQGTIEKLFF,TGTGCCAGCAGCACTAGACAGGGGACAATTGAAAAACTGTTTTTT
TRBV10-3,NA,TRBJ2-5,NA,CAISGGPQETQYF,TGTGCCATCAGCGGGGGTCCCCAAGAGACCCAGTACTTC
TRBV19,many,TRBJ1-6,TRBD1,CASSPVPLTGHVSPLHF,TGTGCCAGTAGTCCCGTGCCCCTGACAGGGCACGTTTCACCCCTCCACTTT
TRBV7-2,NA,TRBJ2-3,TRBD2,CASTPSGRGTDTQYF,TGTGCCAGCACCCCATCAGGGAGGGGCACAGATACGCAGTATTTT
TRBV2,NA,TRBJ1-4,TRBD1,CASSESGTGNEKLFF,TGTGCCAGCAGTGAATCAGGGACAGGGAATGAAAAACTGTTTTTT
TRBV19,NA,TRBJ2-1,NA,CASSARKGGEQFF,TGTGCCAGTAGTGCCCGGAAGGGGGGTGAGCAGTTCTTC
TRBV7-9,NA,TRBJ2-3,NA,CASSLSDGQDTQYF,TGTGCCAGCAGCTTATCAGACGGCCAAGATACGCAGTATTTT
TRBV30,NA,TRBJ2-7,TRBD1,CAWRKAGTGGLEQYF,TGTGCCTGGAGAAAAGCCGGGACAGGGGGTCTCGAGCAGTACTTC
TRBV2,NA,TRBJ1-2,NA,CASSESSYGYTF,TGTGCCAGCAGTGAGTCCTCTTATGGCTACACCTTC
TRBV19,few,TRBJ1-1,NA,CASRPGRDLNTEAFF,TGTGCCAGTAGGCCCGGGCGGGACTTGAACACTGAAGCTTTCTTT
TRBV4-1,NA,TRBJ2-4,NA,CASSQYHLGGAGNIQYF,TGCGCCAGCAGCCAGTATCATTTGGGGGGGGCTGGAAACATTCAGTACTTC
TRBV9,NA,TRBJ2-3,NA,CASSVDGVSTDTQYF,TGTGCCAGCAGCGTAGATGGGGTTAGCACAGATACGCAGTATTTT
TRBV29-1,NA,TRBJ1-1,NA,CSVDSLTGTEAFF,TGCAGCGTTGATTCCCTTACCGGCACTGAAGCTTTCTTT
TRBV5-1,NA,TRBJ1-4,TRBD1,CASSLMTGSNEKLFF,TGCGCCAGCAGCTTGATGACAGGGAGTAATGAAAAACTGTTTTTT
TRBV6-5,NA,TRBJ1-1,NA,CASGRGMNTEAFF,TGTGCCAGCGGGCGGGGCATGAACACTGAAGCTTTCTTT
TRBV2,NA,TRBJ2-7,NA,CASTLGAAEIF,TGTGCCAGCACCCTTGGGGCCGCCGAGATCTTC
TRBV5-6,NA,TRBJ1-2,NA,CASSVPQGMRGYTF,TGTGCCAGCAGCGTGCCGCAGGGGATGCGTGGCTACACCTTC
TRBV28,NA,TRBJ2-3,TRBD2,CASSLRTSGSSSTDTQYF,TGTGCCAGCAGTTTGAGGACTAGCGGGAGCTCTAGCACAGATACGCAGTATTTT
TRBV4-1,once,TRBJ2-3,NA,CASSQVQGSLSTDTQYF,TGCGCCAGCAGCCAAGTGCAGGGCAGTCTTAGCACAGATACGCAGTATTTT
TRBV6-5,NA,TRBJ1-5,NA,CARRQVTQPQHF,TGTGCCAGGAGACAGGTAACTCAGCCCCAGCATTTT
TRBV5-1,many,TRBJ2-6,TRBD1,CASSDRGSSGANVLTF,TGCGCCAGCTCCGACAGGGGTAGCTCTGGGGCCAACGTCCTGACTTTC
TRBV28,NA,TRBJ2-7,NA,CASSSAGFAGTSYEQYF,TGTGCCAGCAGTTCCGCGGGGTTTGCAGGGACCTCCTACGAGCAGTACTTC